The 18 T cell receptor beta chains reported below all come from one sample, sequenced in a study of PD-L1 blockade in urothelial cancer. Time point in this sample: peripheral blood 6 weeks after treatment start. Only in-frame clones appear in the TCRdb table, and some are missing; sequencing was by immunoSEQ multiplex PCR. The data hold 40,000 to 55,000 clones, with around 89% observed a single time. The sequencing here drew on PBMCs, taken around atezolizumab (anti-PD-L1) treatment. These receptors were collected from a man aged 55 to 70 with urothelial cancer.

The genes are TRBV6-1 and TRBJ2-3; TRBD2 aligns across 8 bases. Germline assignment: CDR1 MNHNS and CDR2 SASEGT. The CDR3 is 19 amino acids. V shed 4 bases, J shed 1 base, and the junction held 16 bases outside the gene matches. CDR3 residues: CASSGPSAGGYFGTDTQYF. Here the CDR3 DNA reads TGTGCCAGCAGTGGCCCCTCGGCGGGAGGTTACTTTGGCACAGATACGCAGTATTTT.

This chain uses TRBV28 with TRBJ2-5; tentatively, D is TRBD1 (6 bases). V was trimmed by 5 bases and J by 1 base, leaving 11 bases between them. The CDR3 length is 14 residues. CDR1 and CDR2 (germline): MDHEN, SYDVKM. CDR3 DNA sequence: TGTGCCAGCAGTCCCGGACAGACCCAAGAGACCCAGTACTTC. As protein: CASSPGQTQETQYF.

V is TRBV7-9 and J is TRBJ2-7; tentative D call: TRBD2 (6 bases). The CDR3 consists of 19 residues. The germline V gene has CDR1 SEHNR and CDR2 FQNEAQ (reference sequence). V was clipped by 0 bases and J by 2 bases, with 23 bases between them. CDR3 amino acids: CASSLADGLSGVPPYEQYF. The CDR3 DNA reads as TGTGCCAGCAGCTTAGCGGACGGGCTATCGGGAGTACCTCCCTACGAGCAGTACTTC. The full variable domain, its missing parts supplied by reference TRBV7-9 and TRBJ2-7, is DTGVSQNPRHKITKRGQNVTFRCDPISEHNRLYWYRQTLGQGPEFLTYFQNEAQLEKSRLLSDRFSAERPKGSFSTLEIQRTEQGDSAMYLCASSLADGLSGVPPYEQYFGPGTRLTVT.

The chain links TRBV7-9 to TRBJ2-7; 8 nucleotides line up with TRBD2. The V and J ends lost 6 bases and 2 bases, in that order; junction bases with no gene match: 9. There are 15 residues in the CDR3. CDR1 is SEHNR, CDR2 FQNEAQ, per germline (reference sequence). The CDR3 sequence is CASRLSGGLPYEQYF. CDR3 bases: TGTGCCAGCAGACTCAGCGGGGGACTTCCCTACGAGCAGTACTTC.

This chain connects TRBV6-9 to TRBJ2-1; 7 bases are a match to TRBD1. The CDR3 extends over 14 amino acids. Germline values: CDR1 MNHGY, CDR2 SVAAGI. The ends lost 4 bases at V and 6 bases at J; junction bases unmatched: 6. CDR3 sequence reads: CASSFLGDSNEQFF. In nucleotides, the CDR3 is TGTGCCAGCAGTTTTCTTGGGGACAGCAATGAGCAGTTCTTC.

This chain joins TRBV20-1 and TRBJ2-3; D not resolved. CDR1 DFQATT and CDR2 SNEGSKA come from the germline V gene (reference sequence). The CDR3 runs to 11 residues. V lost 8 bases and J 5 bases, leaving 11 bases between the germline ends. CDR3 protein: CSTFGQDTQYF. DNA for the CDR3: TGCAGTACCTTTGGCCAAGATACGCAGTATTTT.

The sample holds one count of this clone. V gene TRBV4-1 combines with J gene TRBJ2-5, with 10 bases aligning to TRBD2. Germline loops: CDR1 MGHRA, CDR2 YSYEKL. With 3 bases clipped from V and 5 bases from J, the junction kept 15 bases outside the gene matches. CDR3 length: 18 residues. CDR3 sequence (DNA): TGCGCCAGCAGCCACCCGATCCAGCGGGGGGGCCGATTCGAGACCCAGTACTTC. Encoded protein: CASSHPIQRGGRFETQYF.

The chain employs TRBV6-5 and TRBJ1-5; D unresolved. The CDR3 totals 13 residues. V lost 2 bases, J lost 4 bases, and 6 bases lay in between. The V gene's germline CDR1 is MNHEY and CDR2 SVGAGI. CDR3 sequence (DNA): TGTGCCAGCAGTTACACGGGGAATCAGCCCCAGCATTTT. This sequence encodes CASSYTGNQPQHF.

This rearrangement joins TRBV4-3 to TRBJ1-2, with 7 bases fitting TRBD1. The CDR3 consists of 14 residues. After removal of 0 bases from V and 8 bases from J, the junction contained 6 bases not matched to a gene. Per germline, CDR1 LGHNA and CDR2 YSLEER. In DNA, the CDR3 is TGCGCCAGCAGCCAAGATGACAGGGCTTGGGGCTACACCTTC. Its translation is CASSQDDRAWGYTF.

The genes are TRBV19 and TRBJ1-5; 7 bases map to TRBD1. CDR1 and CDR2 from the germline V gene are LNHDA and SQIVND (reference sequence). This CDR3 is built from 15 residues. The V gene end was trimmed by 6 bases and the J gene end by 4 bases; junction bases not matched to a gene: 9. This chain's CDR3 is CASRKDRTINQPQHF. CDR3 DNA sequence: TGTGCCAGTAGAAAGGACAGGACCATAAATCAGCCCCAGCATTTT.

The V and J genes are TRBV9 and TRBJ2-3, with 14 bases identical to TRBD2. V was clipped by 0 bases and J by 2 bases; unmatched bases: 2. The CDR3 is made up of 17 amino acids. Germline assignment: CDR1 SGDLS and CDR2 YYNGEE. The CDR3 sequence: CASSVEGLAGVTDTQYF. In DNA form, the CDR3 reads TGTGCCAGCAGCGTAGAGGGACTAGCGGGAGTCACAGATACGCAGTATTTT.

The chain joins TRBV6-6 to TRBJ2-3; D remains ambiguous. Per the germline V gene, CDR1 is MNHNY and CDR2 is SVGAGI (reference sequence). CDR3 size: 13 residues. Trimming left V 5 bases short and J 6 bases short, with 12 bases between. CDR3 DNA sequence: TGTGCCAGCAGTCCCGACGGGTCGGATACGCAGTATTTT. This gives the protein CASSPDGSDTQYF.

The V gene is TRBV10-3, the J gene TRBJ2-1; 10 bases map to TRBD2. This CDR3 is built from 14 residues. V shed 5 bases, J shed 8 bases, and the junction held 6 bases outside the gene matches. Germline values: CDR1 ENHRY, CDR2 SYGVKD. The DNA for the CDR3 is TGTGCCATCAGTTGGACTAGCGGCCTAGATGAGCAGTTCTTC. Residues: CAISWTSGLDEQFF.

The J gene is TRBJ2-3, the V gene TRBV28; 13 positions agree with TRBD2. The germline V gene has CDR1 MDHEN and CDR2 SYDVKM. J lost 5 bases, V lost 5 bases, and 10 bases had no gene match. The length of the CDR3 is 17 residues. The CDR3 region is CASSRLQGLAGLDTQYF. CDR3 coding DNA: TGTGCCAGCAGTCGACTCCAGGGACTAGCGGGGTTAGATACGCAGTATTTT. Complete variable domain (other parts from reference TRBV28 and TRBJ2-3): DVKVTQSSRYLVKRTGEKVFLECVQDMDHENMFWYRQDPGLGLRLIYFSYDVKMKEKGDIPEGYSVSREKKERFSLILESASTNQTSMYLCASSRLQGLAGLDTQYFGPGTRLTVL.

The CDR3 sequence is CASTLLGQGSYGYTF. CDR3 bases: TGTGCCAGCACCTTACTCGGACAGGGGTCCTATGGCTACACCTTC. The rearrangement links TRBV27 to TRBJ1-2; 9 nucleotides align to TRBD1. The V gene's germline CDR1 is MNHEY and CDR2 SMNVEV (reference sequence). V trimming: 7 bases; J trimming: 4 bases; junction bases outside the gene matches: 10. The CDR3 length is 15 residues.

The chain couples TRBV7-9 to TRBJ1-2, with TRBD1 identical over 10 bases. Germline assignment: CDR1 SEHNR and CDR2 FQNEAQ (reference sequence). There are 17 residues in the CDR3. V dropped 2 bases and J dropped 3; count of bases not matched to a gene: 9. CDR3 nucleotide sequence: TGTGCCAGCAGCTTAAGACAGGGGGCGCTGGGCGACTATGGCTACACCTTC. Protein: CASSLRQGALGDYGYTF.

The rearrangement links TRBV4-1 to TRBJ2-7; TRBD2 agrees at 9 bases. Germline V gene sequence: CDR1 MGHRA, CDR2 YSYEKL. The trim removed 0 bases at V and 4 bases at J, leaving 7 bases unmatched. CDR3 length: 16 amino acids. Here the CDR3 DNA reads TGCGCCAGCAGCCAAGAGGGGCTAGCGGGGCGATACGAGCAGTACTTC. It specifies CASSQEGLAGRYEQYF.

This chain connects TRBV11-3 to TRBJ2-3; no clear D. V lost 5 bases and J 9 bases, leaving 15 bases between the germline ends. Germline V gene data show CDR1 as SGHNT and CDR2 as YENEEA. The CDR3 is made up of 13 amino acids. This CDR3 reads CASSRRRKRTQYF. The CDR3 DNA reads as TGTGCCAGCAGCAGACGACGGAAGCGAACGCAGTATTTT.